These T cell receptor beta chains were read from a single sample in a study of blood T cells in healthy people across ages. TCRdb re-called the 5' RACE reads with MiXCR, one entry per CDR3 protein. The sample yields under 2 million distinct CDR3 sequences, 30% to 40% seen once. The material sequenced was blood. The source is a woman in her thirties in good health. Each CDR3 is given with its conserved first and last residue. A D gene is named only where the DNA matches it firmly. Clone size appears in some rows only: once, few, many, or a class for an expanded clone.

>TRBJ2-7|NA|TRBV2|NA
CASTSGPSYEQYF
TGTGCCAGCACCTCAGGACCATCCTACGAGCAGTACTTC
>TRBJ2-3|NA|TRBV9|NA
CASSVESRTDTQYF
TGTGCCAGCAGCGTAGAGAGTCGCACAGATACGCAGTATTTT
>TRBJ2-4|NA|TRBV3-1|NA
CASSPNTALGNIQYF
TGTGCCAGCAGCCCAAACACGGCCCTTGGAAACATTCAGTACTTC
>TRBJ2-2|NA|TRBV5-4|NA
CASSLVQTGTGELFF
TGTGCCAGCAGCTTGGTACAGACGGGGACCGGGGAGCTGTTTTTT
>TRBJ2-7|NA|TRBV6-5|TRBD2
CASSLREDGREQYF
TGTGCCAGCAGCCTACGGGAGGACGGGAGGGAGCAGTACTTC
>TRBJ2-7|once|TRBV2|TRBD2
CASNDGGARNEQYF
TGTGCCAGCAATGACGGGGGGGCGAGGAACGAGCAGTACTTC
>TRBJ2-5|few|TRBV20-1|NA
CSASFPNGRWEQYF
TGCAGTGCCAGCTTCCCTAACGGAAGGTGGGAGCAGTACTTC
>TRBJ2-1|NA|TRBV5-1|NA
CASSLRVRDEQFF
TGCGCCAGCAGCTTGCGAGTTCGCGATGAGCAGTTCTTC
>TRBJ2-7|NA|TRBV5-4|NA
CASSRDFRGEQYF
TGTGCCAGCAGCCGGGACTTTAGGGGCGAGCAGTACTTC
>TRBJ2-7|many|TRBV12-3/TRBV12-4|NA
CASSLAPSSYEQYF
TGTGCCAGCAGTTTAGCGCCCAGCTCCTACGAGCAGTACTTC
>TRBJ2-1|NA|TRBV20-1|TRBD2
CSARMASGFSYNEQFF
TGCAGTGCTAGGATGGCTAGCGGCTTCTCCTACAATGAGCAGTTCTTC
>TRBJ1-1|few|TRBV5-1|NA
CASTLGGVAEAFF
TGCGCCAGCACCCTCGGGGGGGTTGCTGAAGCTTTCTTT
>TRBJ1-2|few|TRBV6-2/TRBV6-3|NA
CASSSPLGPAYGYTF
TGTGCCAGCAGTTCCCCCTTAGGCCCGGCCTATGGCTACACCTTC
>TRBJ2-7|few|TRBV10-1|TRBD1
CASSDTGTGGYEQYF
TGCGCCAGCAGTGATACCGGGACAGGGGGCTACGAGCAGTACTTC
>TRBJ2-1|many|TRBV12-3/TRBV12-4|NA
CASSFLNPDEQFF
TGTGCCAGCAGTTTTCTTAACCCCGATGAGCAGTTCTTC
>TRBJ1-1|NA|TRBV20-1|NA
CSARGRPEVEAFF
TGCAGTGCTAGGGGACGGCCGGAGGTTGAAGCTTTCTTT
>TRBJ2-3|NA|TRBV11-1|TRBD2
CASSLPRGGSTDTQYF
TGTGCCAGCAGCTTACCCCGGGGCGGGAGTACAGATACGCAGTATTTT
>TRBJ2-5|once|TRBV29-1|NA
CSVLDGLYERYF
TGCAGCGTTCTCGACGGACTCTACGAGCGGTACTTC
>TRBJ1-2|NA|TRBV20-1|TRBD1
CSARPGDRSGYTF
TGCAGTGCCCGGCCCGGGGACAGAAGCGGTTACACCTTC
>TRBJ2-6|few|TRBV11-2|NA
CAISAGASVLTF
TGTGCCATCTCGGCGGGGGCCAGCGTCCTGACTTTC
>TRBJ2-3|NA|TRBV6-2/TRBV6-3|TRBD2
CASIPSGRVNTQYF
TGTGCCAGCATACCGAGCGGGAGGGTAAATACGCAGTATTTT
>TRBJ2-1|NA|TRBV20-1|TRBD2
CSATGSGRRAYNEQFF
TGCAGTGCTACCGGTAGCGGGAGGAGGGCCTACAATGAGCAGTTCTTC
>TRBJ1-5|NA|TRBV5-6|NA
CASSLGGRNNQPQHF
TGTGCCAGCAGCTTGGGGGGGAGAAACAATCAGCCCCAGCATTTT
>TRBJ2-1|few|TRBV7-9|TRBD2
CASSSRTSGGNRLVNEQFF
TGTGCCAGCAGCTCCCGGACTAGCGGAGGAAATCGATTAGTCAATGAGCAGTTCTTC
>TRBJ1-2|few|TRBV29-1|TRBD1
CSVEGTGGVYGYTF
TGCAGCGTTGAAGGGACAGGGGGGGTCTATGGCTACACCTTC
>TRBJ2-1|NA|TRBV4-1|NA
CASSPRRGGSYNGQFF
TGCGCCAGCAGCCCTCGGCGTGGGGGCTCCTACAATGGGCAGTTCTTC
>TRBJ2-1|NA|TRBV4-1|TRBD2
CASGKGFGRAYNEQFF
TGCGCCAGCGGAAAGGGGTTCGGGAGGGCCTACAATGAGCAGTTCTTC
>TRBJ2-1|NA|TRBV6-1|TRBD2
CASSAPGAGGPYEQFF
TGTGCCAGCAGTGCCCCGGGGGCGGGGGGGCCCTATGAGCAGTTCTTC
>TRBJ2-7|NA|TRBV11-1|NA
CASSSGNAHEQYF
TGTGCCAGCAGCTCAGGGAACGCCCACGAGCAGTACTTC
>TRBJ1-5|NA|TRBV5-1|NA
CASGPGGGQPQHF
TGCGCCAGCGGCCCGGGCGGGGGACAGCCCCAGCATTTT
>TRBJ2-1|NA|TRBV18|TRBD1
CASSPDRGPFNEQFF
TGTGCCAGCTCACCAGACAGGGGGCCATTCAATGAGCAGTTCTTC
>TRBJ2-2|NA|TRBV13|TRBD1
CASRTGATGELFF
TGTGCCAGCAGAACAGGGGCCACCGGGGAGCTGTTTTTT
>TRBJ2-2|NA|TRBV3-1|NA
CASSQVGGYTGELFF
TGTGCCAGCAGCCAAGTCGGTGGGTACACCGGGGAGCTGTTTTTT
>TRBJ1-2|NA|TRBV6-1|TRBD1
CASSSRDRAEYGYTF
TGTGCCAGCAGTTCAAGGGACAGGGCGGAGTATGGCTACACCTTC
>TRBJ1-2|once|TRBV12-3/TRBV12-4|NA
CASRRGTNYGYTF
TGTGCCAGCAGGAGGGGCACTAACTATGGCTACACCTTC
>TRBJ2-3|NA|TRBV30|NA
CAWNPGTFGDTQYF
TGTGCCTGGAATCCCGGGACTTTCGGAGATACGCAGTATTTT
>TRBJ2-1|few|TRBV5-1|NA
CASRSGSGTNEQFF
TGCGCCAGCAGGAGTGGTTCGGGGACGAATGAGCAGTTCTTC
>TRBJ2-1|NA|TRBV5-1|NA
CASSLAVHSSSYNEQFF
TGCGCCAGCAGCTTGGCCGTGCACTCGAGCTCCTACAATGAGCAGTTCTTC
>TRBJ1-2|few|TRBV12-3/TRBV12-4|NA
CASTDVRPLGGYTF
TGTGCCAGCACTGACGTCAGGCCCCTGGGGGGCTACACCTTC
>TRBJ2-3|NA|TRBV14|TRBD1
CASSPWDRGTDAQYF
TGTGCCAGCAGCCCCTGGGACAGGGGAACAGATGCGCAGTATTTT
>TRBJ2-7|few|TRBV20-1|TRBD2
CSARVLAGRAEQYF
TGCAGTGCTAGAGTTCTAGCGGGGCGCGCCGAGCAGTACTTC
>TRBJ2-5|NA|TRBV11-2|TRBD2
CACSPRGLAGDQQYF
TGTGCCTGCAGCCCCCGGGGACTAGCGGGAGACCAGCAGTACTTC
>TRBJ1-1|NA|TRBV4-1|NA
CASSQTTLATEAFF
TGCGCCAGCAGCCAAACGACTCTAGCGACTGAAGCTTTCTTT
>TRBJ1-1|NA|TRBV28|NA
CASSLSQTNTEAFF
TGTGCCAGCAGTTTATCACAGACGAACACTGAAGCTTTCTTT
>TRBJ2-1|many|TRBV7-9|NA
CASSYGAGNEQFF
TGTGCCAGCAGCTACGGAGCGGGCAATGAGCAGTTCTTC
>TRBJ2-3|NA|TRBV3-1|TRBD2
CASSPIGLAGNTDTQYF
TGTGCCAGCAGCCCCATCGGACTAGCGGGAAACACAGATACGCAGTATTTT